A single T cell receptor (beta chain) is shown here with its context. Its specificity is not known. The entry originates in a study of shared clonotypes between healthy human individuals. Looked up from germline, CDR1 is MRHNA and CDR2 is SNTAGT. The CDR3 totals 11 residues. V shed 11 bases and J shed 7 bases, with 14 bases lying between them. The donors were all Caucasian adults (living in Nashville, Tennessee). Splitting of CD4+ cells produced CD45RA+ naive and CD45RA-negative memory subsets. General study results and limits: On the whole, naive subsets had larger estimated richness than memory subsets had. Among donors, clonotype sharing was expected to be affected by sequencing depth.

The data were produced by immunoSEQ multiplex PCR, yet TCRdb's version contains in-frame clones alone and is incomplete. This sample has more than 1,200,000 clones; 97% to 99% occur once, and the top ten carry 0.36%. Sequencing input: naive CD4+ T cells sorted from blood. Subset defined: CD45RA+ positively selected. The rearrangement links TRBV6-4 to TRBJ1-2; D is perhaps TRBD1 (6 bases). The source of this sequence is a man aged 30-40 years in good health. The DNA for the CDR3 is TGTGCCGGACCACAGGGTCCTGGCTACACCTTC. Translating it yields CAGPQGPGYTF.